The 12 T cell receptor beta chains listed next were all sequenced from one sample in a study of cytomegalovirus exposure and HLA in healthy donors (dated by TCRdb to the late 2010s). The library was generated by the immunoSEQ multiplex PCR assay. A mixture of 60 forward primers for TCR Vbeta segments and 13 reverse primers for TCR Jbeta segments was used in the multiplex PCR. TCRdb took over this immuneACCESS table, retaining in-frame rearrangements with V and J assigned. Such tables are incomplete; in checked studies, under half of the missing clones stem from an unresolved V gene, and the remainder is unexplained. This sample holds approximately 160,000 clones; roughly 72% were observed only once. The top ten clones comprise 1.5% to 1.8% of the sample. The sample comprised PBMCs. The origin of the receptors is a man aged 35 to 55 in good health and CMV-seronegative.

V usage is TRBV27 and J usage is TRBJ2-7; perhaps TRBD1 as D (5 bases). V shed 2 bases and J shed 1 base, with 12 bases lying between them. This CDR3 region has 15 residues. Germline CDR1 MNHEY, CDR2 SMNVEV (reference sequence). The CDR3 nucleotides read TGTGCCAGCAGTTTAGGACAACACGCGTCCTACGAGCAGTACTTC. This gives the protein CASSLGQHASYEQYF.

V usage is TRBV30 and J usage is TRBJ2-1; 16 nucleotides align to TRBD2. Looked up from germline, CDR1 is GTSNPN and CDR2 is SVGIG (reference sequence). The J segment lost 7 bases and the V segment lost 1 base, leaving 13 bases of the junction unmatched. The CDR3 is made up of 19 amino acids. Here the CDR3 reads CAWSGTGTSGRAFWNEQFF. The CDR3 region has the DNA TGTGCCTGGAGTGGGACCGGGACTAGCGGGAGGGCTTTTTGGAATGAGCAGTTCTTC.

The chain has TRBV11-2 and TRBJ2-1, with 9 bases matching TRBD2. The germline CDR1 and CDR2 sequences are SGHAT and FQNNGV. V was clipped by 4 bases and J by 4 bases; unmatched bases: 8. The CDR3 consists of 16 residues. CDR3 amino acids: CASSSAFSGRYNEQFF. The CDR3 DNA reads TGTGCCAGCAGCTCCGCCTTTAGCGGGAGATACAATGAGCAGTTCTTC.

The V and J genes are TRBV5-3 and TRBJ2-7; TRBD1 agrees at 11 bases. TRBV5-3 falls under the ORF class, with uncertain function. The trim removed 1 base at V and 3 bases at J, leaving 3 bases unmatched. This CDR3 contains 15 residues. CDR3 DNA: TGTGCCAGAAGCTTGCCGGGACAGGGGGGCTACGAGCAGTACTTC. This translates into CARSLPGQGGYEQYF.

As DNA, the CDR3 is TGTGCCAGCAGCCCCCCCCTAGGAGATACGCAGTATTTT. It specifies CASSPPLGDTQYF. The V call is TRBV9, the J call TRBJ2-3; D gene ambiguous. The V gene's germline CDR1 is SGDLS and CDR2 YYNGEE. The V end was cut by 4 bases, the J end by 5 bases, with 11 bases between. There are 13 residues in the CDR3.

Worth noting for this clone: A read error may produce the germline difference seen at one junction end. The chain recombines TRBV7-9 with TRBJ1-2; D is undetermined. Germline loops: CDR1 SEHNR, CDR2 FQNEAQ (reference sequence). The CDR3 is made up of 14 amino acids. CDR3 sequence reads: CSSSFSTQTHGYTF. The CDR3 region has the DNA TGTTCCAGCAGCTTTAGCACCCAGACCCATGGCTACACCTTC.

V is TRBV28 and J is TRBJ2-7; tentatively, D is TRBD2 (5 bases). This CDR3 region has 14 residues. Trimming left V 6 bases short and J 0 bases short, with 12 bases between. Germline CDR1 MDHEN, CDR2 SYDVKM. The CDR3 region is CASSIGLNSYEQYF. CDR3 nucleotides: TGTGCCAGCAGCATTGGACTGAACTCCTACGAGCAGTACTTC.

V is TRBV5-1 and J is TRBJ2-6; TRBD1 is a possible D gene (6 bases). CDR3 length: 18 amino acids. Trimming pared 2 bases from V and 1 base from J, leaving 16 bases between. Germline V gene lookup returns CDR1 SGHRS and CDR2 YFSETQ. The CDR3 DNA reads as TGCGCCAGCAGCTTAGTACAGGGTACGGGTTCTGGGGCCAACGTCCTGACTTTC. As protein: CASSLVQGTGSGANVLTF.

On this clone itself: The germline gene is not matched at one end of the junction; a read error may be the cause. The chain is built from TRBV19 and TRBJ2-7, with TRBD2 matching over 9 bases. The length of the CDR3 is 14 residues. The germline CDR1 and CDR2 sequences are LNHDA and SQIVND (reference sequence). DNA for the CDR3: TGTGCCGGTAGACCCGGGACTAGCCGTCGCGAGCAGTACTTC. This codes for CAGRPGTSRREQYF.

The chain is built from TRBV28 and TRBJ1-5; perhaps TRBD1 as D (5 bases). V lost 4 bases, J lost 3 bases, and 19 bases lay in between. The CDR3 length is 17 residues. The germline gives CDR1 MDHEN, CDR2 SYDVKM. Written as DNA, the CDR3 is TGTGCCAGCAGTTCCCCGACCGGGCAGGGAATCAATCAGCCCCAGCATTTT. This encodes CASSSPTGQGINQPQHF.

The V gene is TRBV7-9, the J gene TRBJ2-3; TRBD2 aligns across 7 bases. Germline CDR1 and CDR2: SEHNR and FQNEAQ (reference sequence). There are 16 residues in the CDR3. Trimming cost V 3 bases and J 5 bases; bases outside gene matches: 11. In nucleotides, the CDR3 is TGTGCCAGCAGCTTCTCATCTAGCGGAGCCGTAGATACGCAGTATTTT. It encodes CASSFSSSGAVDTQYF.

This rearrangement joins TRBV27 to TRBJ2-7; 12 bases match TRBD2. Germline assignment: CDR1 MNHEY and CDR2 SMNVEV (reference sequence). The V gene end was trimmed by 2 bases and the J gene end by 9 bases; junction bases not matched to a gene: 5. The CDR3 sequence is 14 residues long. The CDR3, as DNA: TGTGCCAGCAGTTTACTAGCGGGAGGGCCCGGGCAGTACTTC. Translation: CASSLLAGGPGQYF.